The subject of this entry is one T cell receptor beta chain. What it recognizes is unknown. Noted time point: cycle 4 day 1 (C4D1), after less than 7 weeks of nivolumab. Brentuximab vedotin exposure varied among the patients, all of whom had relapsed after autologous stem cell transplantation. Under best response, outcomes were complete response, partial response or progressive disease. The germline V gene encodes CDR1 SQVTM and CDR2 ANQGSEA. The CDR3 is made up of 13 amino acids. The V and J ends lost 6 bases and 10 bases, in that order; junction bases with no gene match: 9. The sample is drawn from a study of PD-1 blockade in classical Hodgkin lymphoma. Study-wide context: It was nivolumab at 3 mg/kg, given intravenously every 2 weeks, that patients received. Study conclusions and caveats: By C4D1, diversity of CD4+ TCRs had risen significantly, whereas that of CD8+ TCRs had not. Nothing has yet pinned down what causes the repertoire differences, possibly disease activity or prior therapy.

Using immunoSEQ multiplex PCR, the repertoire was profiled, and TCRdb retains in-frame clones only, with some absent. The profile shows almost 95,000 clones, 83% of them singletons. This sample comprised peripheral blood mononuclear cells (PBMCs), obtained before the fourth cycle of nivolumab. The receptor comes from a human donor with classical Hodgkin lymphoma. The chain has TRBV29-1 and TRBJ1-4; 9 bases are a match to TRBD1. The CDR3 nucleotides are TGCAGCGTGTCGACAGGGGGTGAAGGAAAACTGTTTTTT. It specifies CSVSTGGEGKLFF.